Presented here are 11 T cell receptor beta chains from one specimen sequenced in a study of T-cell memory formation after mild COVID-19 (dated by TCRdb to the early 2020s). Library creation used 5' RACE. Sequenced on an Illumina NovaSeq 6000. The public reads were reanalyzed by TCRdb: fastp trimming at Q25, MiXCR alignment, in-frame beta chains only. A single entry per CDR3 protein holds the most common genes and DNA from its merged rows. Counted in this sample were roughly 500,000 distinct CDR3 sequences; 20% of them appeared once. The top ten clones comprise approximately 13% of the sample. Input material: PBMCs or a T cell subset sorted from them (not recorded which). The origin of the receptors is an adult woman who had mild COVID-19 (a few samples of this study predate the infection). The sample titles of this study are shuffled in the database, so cell type and time point are left out; the donor was told from shared clones.

Only a few counts were recorded for this clonotype. The genes are TRBV12-3 or TRBV12-4 and TRBJ2-3; 8 nucleotides line up with TRBD1. This CDR3 region has 15 residues. The J segment lost 1 base and the V segment lost 4 bases, leaving 4 bases of the junction unmatched. CDR3 nucleotides: TGTGCCAGCAGTTCTCCGACAGGGGGCACAGATACGCAGTATTTT. Protein product: CASSSPTGGTDTQYF.

V is TRBV24-1 and J is TRBJ2-5; tentative D call: TRBD1 (6 bases). V shed 9 bases and J shed 1 base, with 14 bases lying between them. CDR1 and CDR2 from the germline V gene are KGHDR and SFDVKD. This CDR3 spans 14 amino acids. The CDR3 loop is CATGRTDSQETQYF. The CDR3 region has the DNA TGTGCCACCGGAAGGACAGACTCCCAAGAGACCCAGTACTTC.

The chain employs TRBV12-3 or TRBV12-4 and TRBJ1-5; tentative D call: TRBD1 (6 bases). The CDR3 is 15 residues long. The V end was cut by 0 bases, the J end by 4 bases, with 10 bases between. The CDR3, as DNA: TGTGCCAGCAGTTTAGCACAAGGGGGGAATCAGCCCCAGCATTTT. Translated: CASSLAQGGNQPQHF.

This clonotype has a handful of counts. The rearrangement links TRBV7-8 to TRBJ1-1; D is possibly TRBD1 (5 bases). This CDR3 is built from 15 residues. Trimming removed 4 bases from V and 0 bases from J, with 12 bases in between. Germline CDR1 and CDR2: SGHVS and FQNEAQ. The CDR3 DNA is TGTGCCAGCAGCTCAGGGATTAACATGAACACTGAAGCTTTCTTT. This gives the protein CASSSGINMNTEAFF. Full variable domain (outside the CDR3, taken from reference TRBV7-8 and TRBJ1-1): GAGVSQSPRYKVAKRGQDVALRCDPISGHVSLFWYQQALGQGPEFLTYFQNEAQLDKSGLPSDRFFAERPEGSVSTLKIQRTQQEDSAVYLCASSSGINMNTEAFFGQGTRLTVV.

This clonotype was seen a few times. The chain joins TRBV24-1 to TRBJ2-1; 7 bases fit TRBD1. Germline V gene data show CDR1 as KGHDR and CDR2 as SFDVKD. The V gene end was trimmed by 9 bases and the J gene end by 0 bases; junction bases not matched to a gene: 7. The CDR3 spans 15 residues. The CDR3 DNA is TGTGCCACCCTACGACAGGGAAACTCCTACAATGAGCAGTTCTTC. Amino acid sequence: CATLRQGNSYNEQFF.

There are many counts of this clonotype. This chain connects TRBV5-1 to TRBJ1-5; TRBD1 is a possible D gene (6 bases). CDR1 and CDR2 (germline): SGHRS, YFSETQ. Trimming left V 0 bases short and J 4 bases short, with 11 bases between. The CDR3 is 15 residues long. The CDR3 DNA follows: TGCGCCAGCAGCTTGGAGGGACAAGGGAATCAGCCCCAGCATTTT. The encoded protein is CASSLEGQGNQPQHF.

The chain has TRBV11-1 and TRBJ2-1; D remains ambiguous. Germline V CDR1 and CDR2: SGHAT, FQDESV (reference sequence). This CDR3 contains 16 residues. V was cut by 4 bases and J by 0 bases, with 13 bases left in between. The CDR3 loop reads CASSSRRSLSYNEQFF. CDR3 sequence (DNA): TGTGCCAGCAGCTCCAGGCGATCACTCTCCTACAATGAGCAGTTCTTC.

V and J are TRBV7-9 and TRBJ2-7, with D maybe TRBD2 (5 bases). The CDR3 runs 15 residues. Germline CDR1 and CDR2: SEHNR and FQNEAQ (reference sequence). Trimming pared 5 bases from V and 4 bases from J, leaving 18 bases between. CDR3 nucleotide sequence: TGTGCCAGCAGCCCCCCTGCTAGCTGGGGATACGAGCAGTACTTC. Translating gives CASSPPASWGYEQYF.

This clonotype was seen at least ten times. J is TRBJ2-7 and V is TRBV7-2; 11 bases map to TRBD2. This CDR3 spans 13 amino acids. Germline lookup yields CDR1 SGHTA and CDR2 FQGNSA. Trimming cost V 5 bases and J 3 bases; bases outside gene matches: 0. CDR3 amino acids: CASSTSGSYEQYF. CDR3 nucleotides: TGTGCCAGCAGCACTAGCGGGAGCTACGAGCAGTACTTC.

V is TRBV10-3 and J is TRBJ2-3, with D unclear. V lost 3 bases to trimming and J lost 7 bases, with 5 bases between them. The CDR3 is 11 amino acids. CDR1 ENHRY and CDR2 SYGVKD come from the germline V gene. The CDR3 region is CAISETNTQYF. The CDR3, as DNA: TGTGCCATCAGTGAAACGAATACGCAGTATTTT.

The sample holds a few counts of this clonotype. A read error may produce the germline difference seen at one junction end. The rearrangement uses TRBV7-7 and TRBJ2-1; TRBD2 matches 11 bases. CDR3 length equals 15 residues. Per germline, CDR1 SSHAT and CDR2 FNYEAQ (reference sequence). In DNA form, the CDR3 reads TGTGCTAGCAGCCCAGCTAGCGGGAGGACAAATGAGCAGTTCTTC. This sequence encodes CASSPASGRTNEQFF.